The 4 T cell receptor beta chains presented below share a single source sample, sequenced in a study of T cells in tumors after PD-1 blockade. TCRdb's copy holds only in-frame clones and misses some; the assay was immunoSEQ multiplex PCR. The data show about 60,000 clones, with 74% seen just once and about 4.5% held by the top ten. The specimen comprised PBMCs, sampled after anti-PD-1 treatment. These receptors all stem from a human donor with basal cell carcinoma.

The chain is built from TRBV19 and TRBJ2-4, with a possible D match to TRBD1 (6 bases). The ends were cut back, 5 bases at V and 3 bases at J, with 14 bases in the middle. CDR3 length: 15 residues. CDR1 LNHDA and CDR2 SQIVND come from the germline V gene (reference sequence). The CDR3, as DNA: TGTGCCAGTAGTTCGGGACACCTGGGCAAAAACATTCAGTACTTC. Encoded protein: CASSSGHLGKNIQYF.

The DNA for the CDR3 is TGTGCCAGCAGCTTACAGGGGGCCTCTGAAGCTTTCTTT. Translating gives CASSLQGASEAFF. J is TRBJ1-1 and V is TRBV7-2; 8 nucleotides align to TRBD1. This CDR3 contains 13 residues. Per the germline V gene, CDR1 is SGHTA and CDR2 is FQGNSA. The junction had 2 bases not matched to a gene; V was cut back by 2 bases and J by 6 bases.

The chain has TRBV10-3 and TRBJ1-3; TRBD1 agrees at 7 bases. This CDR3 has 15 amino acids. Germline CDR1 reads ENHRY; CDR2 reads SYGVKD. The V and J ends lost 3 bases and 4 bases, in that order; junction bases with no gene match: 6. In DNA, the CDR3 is TGTGCCATCAGTGACCTGAGGGGACAGGGAAACACCATATATTTT. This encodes CAISDLRGQGNTIYF.

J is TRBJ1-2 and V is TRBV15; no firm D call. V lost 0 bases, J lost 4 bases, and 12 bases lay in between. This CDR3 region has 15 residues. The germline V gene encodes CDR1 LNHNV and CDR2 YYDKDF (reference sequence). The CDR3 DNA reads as TGTGCCACCAGCAGAGATCTGGAGGGAGGCTATGGCTACACCTTC. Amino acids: CATSRDLEGGYGYTF. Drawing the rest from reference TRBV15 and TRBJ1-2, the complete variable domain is DAMVIQNPRYQVTQFGKPVTLSCSQTLNHNVMYWYQQKSSQAPKLLFHYYDKDFNNEADTPDNFQSRRPNTSFCFLDIRSPGLGDTAMYLCATSRDLEGGYGYTFGSGTRLTVV.